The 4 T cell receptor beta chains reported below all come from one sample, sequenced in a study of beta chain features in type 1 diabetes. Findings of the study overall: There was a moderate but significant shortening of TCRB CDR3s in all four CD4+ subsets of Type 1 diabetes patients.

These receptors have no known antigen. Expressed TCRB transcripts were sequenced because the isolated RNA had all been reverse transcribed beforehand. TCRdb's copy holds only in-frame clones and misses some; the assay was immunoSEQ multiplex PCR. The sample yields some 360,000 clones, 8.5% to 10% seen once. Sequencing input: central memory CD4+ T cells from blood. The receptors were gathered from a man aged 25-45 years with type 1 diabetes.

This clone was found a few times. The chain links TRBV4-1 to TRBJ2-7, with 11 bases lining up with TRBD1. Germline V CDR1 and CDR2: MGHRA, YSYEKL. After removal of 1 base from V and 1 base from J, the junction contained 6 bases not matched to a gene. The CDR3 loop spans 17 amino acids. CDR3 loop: CASSQGIGDRGSYEQYF. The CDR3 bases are TGCGCCAGCAGCCAAGGGATAGGGGACAGGGGGTCCTACGAGCAGTACTTC.

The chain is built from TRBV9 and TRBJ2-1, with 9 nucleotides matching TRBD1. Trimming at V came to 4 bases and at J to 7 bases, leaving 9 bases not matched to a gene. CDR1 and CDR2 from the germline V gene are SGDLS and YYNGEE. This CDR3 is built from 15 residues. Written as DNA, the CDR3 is TGTGCCAGCAGCCTCGTCGGACAGGGGAGGAATGAGCAGTTCTTC. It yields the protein CASSLVGQGRNEQFF.

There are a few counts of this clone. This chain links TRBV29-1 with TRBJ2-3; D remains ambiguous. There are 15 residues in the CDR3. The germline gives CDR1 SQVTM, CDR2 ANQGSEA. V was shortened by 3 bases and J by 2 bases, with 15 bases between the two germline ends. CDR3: CSVEGSADLTDTQYF. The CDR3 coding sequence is TGCAGCGTTGAGGGGTCGGCGGACCTCACAGATACGCAGTATTTT.

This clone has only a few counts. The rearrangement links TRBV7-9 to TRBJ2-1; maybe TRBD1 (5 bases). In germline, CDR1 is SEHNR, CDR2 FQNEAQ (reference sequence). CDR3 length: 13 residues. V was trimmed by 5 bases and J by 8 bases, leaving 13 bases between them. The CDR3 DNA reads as TGTGCCAGCAGCCCTCGCAGGGTGGATGAGCAGTTCTTC. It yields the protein CASSPRRVDEQFF.